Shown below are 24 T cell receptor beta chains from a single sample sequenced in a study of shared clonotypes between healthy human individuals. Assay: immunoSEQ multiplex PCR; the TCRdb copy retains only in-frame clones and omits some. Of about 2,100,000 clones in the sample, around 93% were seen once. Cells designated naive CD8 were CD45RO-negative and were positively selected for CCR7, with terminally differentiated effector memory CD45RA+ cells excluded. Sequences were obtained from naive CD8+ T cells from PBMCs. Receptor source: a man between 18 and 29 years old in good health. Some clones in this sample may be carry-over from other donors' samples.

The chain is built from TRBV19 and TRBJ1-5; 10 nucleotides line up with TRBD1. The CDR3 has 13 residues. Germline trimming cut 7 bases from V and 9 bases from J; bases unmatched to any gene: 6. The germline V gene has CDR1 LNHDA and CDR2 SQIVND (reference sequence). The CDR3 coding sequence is TGTGCCAGTACCAGGGACAGGGGACCGCCCCAGCATTTT. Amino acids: CASTRDRGPPQHF. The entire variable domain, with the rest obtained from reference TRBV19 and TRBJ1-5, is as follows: DGGITQSPKYLFRKEGQNVTLSCEQNLNHDAMYWYRQDPGQGLRLIYYSQIVNDFQKGDIAEGYSVSREKKESFPLTVTSAQKNPTAFYLCASTRDRGPPQHFGDGTRLSIL.

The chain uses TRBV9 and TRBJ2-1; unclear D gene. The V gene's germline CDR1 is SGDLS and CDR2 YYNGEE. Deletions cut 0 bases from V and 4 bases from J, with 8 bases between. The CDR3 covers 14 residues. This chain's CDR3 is CASSVVARYNEQFF. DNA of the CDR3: TGTGCCAGCAGCGTAGTCGCCAGATACAATGAGCAGTTCTTC.

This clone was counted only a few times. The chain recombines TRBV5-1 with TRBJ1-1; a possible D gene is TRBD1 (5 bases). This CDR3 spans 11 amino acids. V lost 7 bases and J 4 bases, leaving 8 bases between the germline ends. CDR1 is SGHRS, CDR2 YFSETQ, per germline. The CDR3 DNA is TGCGCCAGCGCCGGGGGCACTGAAGCTTTCTTT. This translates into CASAGGTEAFF.

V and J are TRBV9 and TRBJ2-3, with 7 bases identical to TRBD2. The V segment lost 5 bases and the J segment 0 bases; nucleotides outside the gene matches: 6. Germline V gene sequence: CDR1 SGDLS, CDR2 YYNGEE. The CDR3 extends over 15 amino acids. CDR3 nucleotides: TGTGCCAGCAGGGGAACTAGCGCCAGCACAGATACGCAGTATTTT. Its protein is CASRGTSASTDTQYF.

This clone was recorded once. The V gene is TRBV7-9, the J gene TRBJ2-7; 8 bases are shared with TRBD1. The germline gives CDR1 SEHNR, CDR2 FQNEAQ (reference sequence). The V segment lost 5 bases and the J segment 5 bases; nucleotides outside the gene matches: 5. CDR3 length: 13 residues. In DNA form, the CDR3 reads TGTGCCAGCAGCCATGACAGGGGTGACGAGCAGTACTTC. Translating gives CASSHDRGDEQYF.

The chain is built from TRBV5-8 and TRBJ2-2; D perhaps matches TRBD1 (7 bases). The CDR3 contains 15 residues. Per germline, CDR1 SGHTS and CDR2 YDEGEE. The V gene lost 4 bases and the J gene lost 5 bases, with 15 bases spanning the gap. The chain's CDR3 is CASSLRGVRTGELFF. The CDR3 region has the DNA TGTGCCAGCAGCCTCAGGGGGGTGCGAACCGGGGAGCTGTTTTTT.

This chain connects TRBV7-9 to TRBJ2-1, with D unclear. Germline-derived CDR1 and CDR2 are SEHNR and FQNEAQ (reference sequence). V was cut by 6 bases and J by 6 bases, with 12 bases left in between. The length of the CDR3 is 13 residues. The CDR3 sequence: CASRQSLVNEQFF. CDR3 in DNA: TGTGCCAGCAGGCAGAGTTTGGTCAATGAGCAGTTCTTC.

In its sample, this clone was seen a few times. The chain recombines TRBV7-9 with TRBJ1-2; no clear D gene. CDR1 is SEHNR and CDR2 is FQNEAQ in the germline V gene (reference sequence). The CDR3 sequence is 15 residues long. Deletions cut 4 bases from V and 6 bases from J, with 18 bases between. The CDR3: CASSSAPRGGHGYTF. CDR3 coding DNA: TGTGCCAGCAGCTCCGCCCCCCGGGGTGGCCATGGCTACACCTTC.

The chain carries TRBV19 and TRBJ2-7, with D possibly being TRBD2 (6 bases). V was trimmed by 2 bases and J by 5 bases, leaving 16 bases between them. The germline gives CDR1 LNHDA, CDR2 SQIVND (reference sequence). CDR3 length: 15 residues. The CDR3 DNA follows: TGTGCCAGTAGTATAATCGCTGGAGGGAGGAACGAGCAGTACTTC. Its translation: CASSIIAGGRNEQYF.

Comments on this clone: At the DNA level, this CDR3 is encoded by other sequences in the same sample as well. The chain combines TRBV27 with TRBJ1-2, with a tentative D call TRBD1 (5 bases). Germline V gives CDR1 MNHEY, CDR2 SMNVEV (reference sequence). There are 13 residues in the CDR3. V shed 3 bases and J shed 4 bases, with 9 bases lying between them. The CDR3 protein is CASSLGVGYGYTF. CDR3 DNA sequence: TGTGCCAGCAGTTTGGGGGTGGGCTATGGCTACACCTTC.

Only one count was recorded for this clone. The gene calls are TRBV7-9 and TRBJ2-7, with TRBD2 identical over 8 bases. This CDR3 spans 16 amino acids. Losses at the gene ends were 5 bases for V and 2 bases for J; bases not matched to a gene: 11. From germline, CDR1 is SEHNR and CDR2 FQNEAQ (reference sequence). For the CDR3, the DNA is TGTGCCAGCAGCGTAATGGCTAGCGGGCCTACCTACGAGCAGTACTTC. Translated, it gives CASSVMASGPTYEQYF.

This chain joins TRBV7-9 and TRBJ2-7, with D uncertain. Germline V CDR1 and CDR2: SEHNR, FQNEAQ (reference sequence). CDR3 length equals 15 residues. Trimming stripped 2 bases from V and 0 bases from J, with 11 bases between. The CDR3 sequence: CASSLWAENSYEQYF. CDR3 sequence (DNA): TGTGCCAGCAGCTTATGGGCCGAAAACTCCTACGAGCAGTACTTC.

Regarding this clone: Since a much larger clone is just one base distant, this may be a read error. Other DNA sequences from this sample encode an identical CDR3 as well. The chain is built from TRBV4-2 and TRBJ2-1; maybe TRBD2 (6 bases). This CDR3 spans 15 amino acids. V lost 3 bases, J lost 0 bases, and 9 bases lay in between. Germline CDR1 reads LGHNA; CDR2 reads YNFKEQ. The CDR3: CASSQDGSSYNEQFF. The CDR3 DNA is TGTGCCAGCAGCCAGGACGGGAGCTCCTACAATGAGCAGTTCTTC.

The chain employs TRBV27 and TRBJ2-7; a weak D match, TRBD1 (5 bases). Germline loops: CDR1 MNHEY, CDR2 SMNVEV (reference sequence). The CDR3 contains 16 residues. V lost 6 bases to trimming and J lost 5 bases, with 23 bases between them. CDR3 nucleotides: TGTGCCAGCAGCCCGCTGGGGCAGCTTGGCCCCCACGAGCAGTACTTC. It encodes CASSPLGQLGPHEQYF.

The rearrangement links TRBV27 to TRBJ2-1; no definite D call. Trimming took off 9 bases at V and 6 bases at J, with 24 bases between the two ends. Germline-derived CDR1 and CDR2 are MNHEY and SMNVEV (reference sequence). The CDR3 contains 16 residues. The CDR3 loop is CASSHPSTLSTNEQFF. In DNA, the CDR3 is TGTGCCAGTTCCCATCCGTCAACCCTTTCCACCAATGAGCAGTTCTTC.

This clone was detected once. CDR3 loop: CASSQDPGGSYEQYF. CDR3 in DNA: TGCGCCAGCAGCCAGGACCCCGGAGGCTCCTACGAGCAGTACTTC. The J gene is TRBJ2-7, the V gene TRBV4-3; maybe TRBD2 (5 bases). Germline V CDR1 and CDR2: LGHNA, YSLEER. The CDR3 runs to 15 residues. V was shortened by 3 bases and J by 0 bases, with 12 bases between the two germline ends.

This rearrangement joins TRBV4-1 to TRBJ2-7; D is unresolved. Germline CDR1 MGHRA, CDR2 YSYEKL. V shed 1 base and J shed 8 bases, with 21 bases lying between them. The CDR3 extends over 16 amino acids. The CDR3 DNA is TGCGCCAGCAGCCAAGCTGAAGGGCCCCCTCTTGGAAAGCAGTACTTC. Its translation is CASSQAEGPPLGKQYF.

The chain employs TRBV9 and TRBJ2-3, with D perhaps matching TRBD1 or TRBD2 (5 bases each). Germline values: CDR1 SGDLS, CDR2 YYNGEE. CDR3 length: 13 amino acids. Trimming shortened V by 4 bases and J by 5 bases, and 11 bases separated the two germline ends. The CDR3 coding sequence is TGTGCCAGCAGCCTCCCAGGGAGAGATACGCAGTATTTT. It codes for CASSLPGRDTQYF.

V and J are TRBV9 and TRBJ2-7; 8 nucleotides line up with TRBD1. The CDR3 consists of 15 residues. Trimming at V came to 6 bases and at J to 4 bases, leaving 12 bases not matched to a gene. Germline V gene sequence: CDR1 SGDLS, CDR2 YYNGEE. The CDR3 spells CASTPTDRVGYEQYF. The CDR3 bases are TGTGCCAGCACCCCCACGGACAGGGTAGGGTACGAGCAGTACTTC.

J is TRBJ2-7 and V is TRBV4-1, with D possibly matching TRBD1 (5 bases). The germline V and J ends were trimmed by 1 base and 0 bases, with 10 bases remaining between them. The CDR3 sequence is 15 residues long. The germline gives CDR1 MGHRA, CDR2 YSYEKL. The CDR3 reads CASSQVGRVSYEQYF. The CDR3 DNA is TGCGCCAGCAGCCAAGTAGGCAGGGTCTCCTACGAGCAGTACTTC.

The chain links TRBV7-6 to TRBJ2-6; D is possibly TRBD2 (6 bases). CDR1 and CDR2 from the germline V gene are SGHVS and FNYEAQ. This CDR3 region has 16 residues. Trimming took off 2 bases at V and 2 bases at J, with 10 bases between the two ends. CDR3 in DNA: TGTGCCAGCAGCTTATCTTCGGGGGCTGGGGCCAACGTCCTGACTTTC. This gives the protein CASSLSSGAGANVLTF.

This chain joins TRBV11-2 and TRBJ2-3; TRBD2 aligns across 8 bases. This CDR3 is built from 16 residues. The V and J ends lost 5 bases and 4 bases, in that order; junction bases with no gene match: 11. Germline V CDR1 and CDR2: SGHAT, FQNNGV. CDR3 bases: TGTGCCAGCAGCATCTCCTCGGGAGGGCCCGCAGATACGCAGTATTTT. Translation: CASSISSGGPADTQYF.

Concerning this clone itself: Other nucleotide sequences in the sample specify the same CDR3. In DNA, the CDR3 is TGTGCCAGCAGTTTAGGGCCAGATACGCAGTATTTT. Translated, it gives CASSLGPDTQYF. The chain couples TRBV27 to TRBJ2-3; D remains unclear. Between the trimmed V and J ends, which lost 2 bases and 4 bases, there was a span of 4 bases. This CDR3 has 12 residues. In germline, CDR1 is MNHEY, CDR2 SMNVEV (reference sequence).

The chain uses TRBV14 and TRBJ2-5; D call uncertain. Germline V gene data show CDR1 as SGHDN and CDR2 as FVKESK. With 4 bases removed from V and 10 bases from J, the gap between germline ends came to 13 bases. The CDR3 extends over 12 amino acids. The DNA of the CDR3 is TGTGCCAGCAGCCTCAAGGCCGCCCGCCAGTACTTC. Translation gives CASSLKAARQYF. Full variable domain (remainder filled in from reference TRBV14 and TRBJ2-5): EAGVTQFPSHSVIEKGQTVTLRCDPISGHDNLYWYRRVMGKEIKFLLHFVKESKQDESGMPNNRFLAERTGGTYSTLKVQPAELEDSGVYFCASSLKAARQYFGPGTRLLVL.